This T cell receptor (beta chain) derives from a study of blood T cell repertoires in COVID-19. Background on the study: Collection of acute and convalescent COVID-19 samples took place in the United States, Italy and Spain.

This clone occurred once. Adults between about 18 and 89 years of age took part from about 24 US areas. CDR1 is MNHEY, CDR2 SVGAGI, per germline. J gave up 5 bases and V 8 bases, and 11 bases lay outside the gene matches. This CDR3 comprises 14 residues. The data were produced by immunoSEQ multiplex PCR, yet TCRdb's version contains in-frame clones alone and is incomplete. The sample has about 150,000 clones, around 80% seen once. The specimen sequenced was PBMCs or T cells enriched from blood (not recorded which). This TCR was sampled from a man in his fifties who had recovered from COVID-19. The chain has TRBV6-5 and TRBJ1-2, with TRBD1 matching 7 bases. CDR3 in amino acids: CASLDRAGGYGYTF. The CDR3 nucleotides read TGTGCCAGCCTCGACAGGGCGGGGGGGTATGGCTACACCTTC.